The 13 T cell receptor beta chains below come from one sample, sequenced in a study of T cell clonotyping in hematopoietic cell transplantation. Profiling relied on immunoSEQ multiplex PCR, and the TCRdb table lists in-frame clones only, not all of them. The sample records 9,500 to 13,000 clones, about 75% being singletons. Here the sequenced sample was PBMCs, taken 30 days after allogeneic stem cell transplant. These receptors came from a female patient aged 40-50 years who had an allogeneic stem cell transplant from a related donor, so T cells may come from the graft donor. Some clones in this sample may be carry-over from other donors' samples.

The chain couples TRBV11-3 to TRBJ2-1; the D gene is possibly TRBD2 (5 bases). Trimming removed 4 bases at V and 7 bases at J, with 14 bases between. The length of the CDR3 is 14 residues. Germline assignment: CDR1 SGHNT and CDR2 YENEEA. The CDR3 DNA reads as TGTGCCAGCAGCTCACGAGGGAGAGGGAATGAGCAGTTCTTC. It is translated as CASSSRGRGNEQFF.

The chain carries TRBV19 and TRBJ1-1, with 8 bases identical to TRBD1. Losses at the gene ends were 3 bases for V and 4 bases for J; bases not matched to a gene: 4. Germline loops: CDR1 LNHDA, CDR2 SQIVND (reference sequence). There are 14 residues in the CDR3. Here the CDR3 DNA reads TGTGCCAGTAGTATGCAGGGGGCATTCACTGAAGCTTTCTTT. Protein sequence: CASSMQGAFTEAFF.

CDR3 coding DNA: TGTGCCAGCAGGATCAAGATACGGGACAGGGAAGTCTATACGCAGTATTTT. It specifies CASRIKIRDREVYTQYF. The chain has TRBV27 and TRBJ2-3, with TRBD1 matching over 9 bases. V gave up 6 bases and J gave up 7 bases; unmatched junction bases: 17. Germline lookup yields CDR1 MNHEY and CDR2 SMNVEV (reference sequence). The CDR3 extends over 17 amino acids.

V and J are TRBV19 and TRBJ2-5, with D maybe TRBD1 (6 bases). The V end was cut by 0 bases, the J end by 2 bases, with 10 bases between. This CDR3 spans 15 amino acids. Germline CDR1 reads LNHDA; CDR2 reads SQIVND (reference sequence). CDR3 nucleotides: TGTGCCAGTAGTATAGATCGTGGGACACAAGAGACCCAGTACTTC. Amino acid sequence: CASSIDRGTQETQYF.

The chain uses TRBV7-9 and TRBJ2-5; 7 positions match TRBD2. The CDR3 loop spans 17 amino acids. Per the germline V gene, CDR1 is SEHNR and CDR2 is FQNEAQ (reference sequence). The ends lost 5 bases at V and 5 bases at J; junction bases unmatched: 17. The CDR3 sequence is CASSPPAGLREEETQYF. Written as DNA, the CDR3 is TGTGCCAGCAGCCCACCCGCCGGACTCCGGGAGGAGGAGACCCAGTACTTC.

The count of this clone is one. This chain connects TRBV4-2 to TRBJ2-1; D unresolved. Trimming cost V 5 bases and J 8 bases, with 10 bases left between them. The CDR3 loop spans 12 amino acids. Germline loops: CDR1 LGHNA, CDR2 YNFKEQ. This CDR3 reads CASSEAFHEQFF. The CDR3 DNA reads as TGTGCCAGCAGCGAAGCTTTCCATGAGCAGTTCTTC.

The rearrangement joins TRBV6-6 to TRBJ2-3, with no clear D. The V end was cut by 8 bases, the J end by 5 bases, with 20 bases between. This CDR3 spans 15 amino acids. The V gene's germline CDR1 is MNHNY and CDR2 SVGAGI (reference sequence). CDR3 bases: TGTGCCAGCCTAGGCGTTGGCACGCGGCAAGATACGCAGTATTTT. Encoded protein: CASLGVGTRQDTQYF.

This chain connects TRBV19 to TRBJ1-2, with a possible D match to TRBD1 (5 bases). The CDR3 totals 15 residues. Trimming cost V 3 bases and J 0 bases, with 11 bases left between them. CDR1 LNHDA and CDR2 SQIVND come from the germline V gene (reference sequence). The CDR3 sequence: CASSIPGLANYGYTF. Written as DNA, the CDR3 is TGTGCCAGTAGTATCCCAGGGCTGGCTAACTATGGCTACACCTTC.

The chain is built from TRBV5-1 and TRBJ1-4; the match to TRBD1 covers 7 bases. CDR3 length: 15 amino acids. Germline V CDR1 and CDR2: SGHRS, YFSETQ. The trim removed 0 bases at V and 10 bases at J, leaving 9 bases unmatched. This chain's CDR3 is CASSLVPGGRGKLFF. CDR3 DNA: TGCGCCAGCAGCTTGGTCCCAGGGGGTAGGGGAAAACTGTTTTTT.

The chain combines TRBV7-9 with TRBJ2-1; 7 bases fit TRBD2. This CDR3 contains 16 residues. The germline gives CDR1 SEHNR, CDR2 FQNEAQ (reference sequence). The V and J ends lost 5 bases and 5 bases, in that order; junction bases with no gene match: 12. This chain's CDR3 is CASSPLGGGNHNEQFF. CDR3 nucleotides: TGTGCCAGCAGCCCCCTCGGGGGAGGGAACCACAATGAGCAGTTCTTC. Drawing the rest from reference TRBV7-9 and TRBJ2-1, the complete variable domain is DTGVSQNPRHKITKRGQNVTFRCDPISEHNRLYWYRQTLGQGPEFLTYFQNEAQLEKSRLLSDRFSAERPKGSFSTLEIQRTEQGDSAMYLCASSPLGGGNHNEQFFGPGTRLTVL.

This clone was seen a single time. The chain recombines TRBV7-8 with TRBJ2-3, with D tentatively TRBD1 (5 bases). The CDR3 extends over 15 amino acids. Trimming removed 0 bases at V and 2 bases at J, with 9 bases between. CDR1 is SGHVS and CDR2 is FQNEAQ in the germline V gene. As DNA, the CDR3 is TGTGCCAGCAGCTTAGCGCGACAGATCACAGATACGCAGTATTTT. This codes for CASSLARQITDTQYF.

This clone occurred a few times. The chain couples TRBV6-5 to TRBJ1-2, with TRBD1 as a possible D gene (5 bases). The CDR3 loop spans 15 amino acids. CDR1 is MNHEY and CDR2 is SVGAGI in the germline V gene. Trimming shortened V by 8 bases and J by 0 bases, and 16 bases separated the two germline ends. CDR3 coding DNA: TGTGCCAGCGGCAAAACAGGAGTAGCTAACTATGGCTACACCTTC. Amino acid sequence: CASGKTGVANYGYTF.

J is TRBJ2-3 and V is TRBV6-6; D is undetermined. CDR1 MNHNY and CDR2 SVGAGI come from the germline V gene (reference sequence). The CDR3 consists of 13 residues. V dropped 0 bases and J dropped 3 bases, with 4 bases sitting between them. This chain's CDR3 is CASSYSETDTQYF. The CDR3 coding sequence is TGTGCCAGCAGTTACTCTGAGACAGATACGCAGTATTTT.